The T cell receptor (beta chain) described here comes from a study of blood T cells in healthy people across ages. Together with a sample-barcoded 5' primer, a J-beta primer mix was included in a second PCR lasting roughly 6 to 12 cycles. TCRdb processed the 5' RACE reads anew with MiXCR; each CDR3 protein has one entry. Here the sample spans about 680,000 distinct CDR3 sequences, around half being singletons. The V gene end was trimmed by 4 bases and the J gene end by 0 bases; junction bases not matched to a gene: 24. The CDR3 is 21 amino acids. Germline V CDR1 and CDR2: DFQATT, SNEGSKA (reference sequence).

Input material: blood. This clonotype originated in a woman aged 60-75 years in good health. V usage is TRBV20-1 and J usage is TRBJ2-1; 7 bases match TRBD2. The CDR3, as DNA: TGCAGTGCTATGTCCGCGGGCGGGAGCGCAAAGCGGGTAAGCTCCTACAATGAGCAGTTCTTC. Its translation: CSAMSAGGSAKRVSSYNEQFF.